This T cell receptor beta chain derives from a study of beta chain features in type 1 diabetes. Details on this clone: What it binds is unknown.

In germline, CDR1 is SGHTA, CDR2 FQGNSA. The CDR3 runs to 15 residues. V was pared by 1 base and J by 0 bases, with 1 base of the junction left unmatched. Cell sorting via CD45RO/CCR7/CD25/CD127/CD95/CD27 was performed to obtain CD4+ naive, central memory, regulatory and stem cell-like memory cells. The sequenced template was cDNA made from the entire isolated RNA. Data came from immunoSEQ multiplex PCR; TCRdb stores just in-frame clones and leaves some out. The table includes about 370,000 clones, around 10% detected once. Study-wide results and caveats: Among patients with Type 1 diabetes, TCRB CDR3s were moderately but significantly shorter in every one of the four CD4+ subsets. A PCR bias possibly favoring shorter templates would apply equally to patients and controls.

The clonotype was recovered from a young man with type 1 diabetes. Sequenced sample: central memory CD4+ T cells from blood. This chain joins TRBV7-2 and TRBJ2-7; 9 bases agree with TRBD1. CDR3 sequence: CASSLDRGPSYEQYF. The CDR3 bases are TGTGCCAGCAGCTTAGACAGGGGGCCCTCCTACGAGCAGTACTTC.